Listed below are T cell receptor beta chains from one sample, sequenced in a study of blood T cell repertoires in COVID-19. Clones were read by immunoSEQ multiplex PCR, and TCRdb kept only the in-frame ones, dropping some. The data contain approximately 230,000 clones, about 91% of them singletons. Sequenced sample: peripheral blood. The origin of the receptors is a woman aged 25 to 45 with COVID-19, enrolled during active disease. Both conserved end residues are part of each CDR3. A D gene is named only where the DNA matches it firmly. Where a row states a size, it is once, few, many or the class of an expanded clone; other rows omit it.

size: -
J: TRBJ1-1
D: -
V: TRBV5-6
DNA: TGTGCCAGCAGCTTGTGGGGCCTCATGAACACTGAAGCTTTCTTT
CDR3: CASSLWGLMNTEAFF

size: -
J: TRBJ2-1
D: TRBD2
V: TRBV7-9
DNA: TGTGCCAGCAGCTCCTCTAGACTAGCGTCCCCATTTGAGCAGTTCTTC
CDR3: CASSSSRLASPFEQFF

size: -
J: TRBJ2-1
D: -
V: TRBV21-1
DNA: TGTGCCAGCAGCCTCTTACAGGGGCCGGGGCCTTCGGCTTGCACCCACAATGAGCAGTTCTTC
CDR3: CASSLLQGPGPSACTHNEQFF

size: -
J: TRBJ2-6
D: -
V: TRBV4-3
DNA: TGCGCCAGCAGCCAAGTTGGGGAGGACGGCCCTTCGGCTGGGGCCAACGTCCTGACTTTC
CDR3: CASSQVGEDGPSAGANVLTF

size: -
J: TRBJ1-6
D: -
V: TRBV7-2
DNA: TGTGCCAGCAGCCCCCGACGGGAATCACCCCTCCACTTT
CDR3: CASSPRRESPLHF

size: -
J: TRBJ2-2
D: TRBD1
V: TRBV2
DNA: TGTGCCAGCAGTGGGGACAGCACATTGAACACCGGGGAGCTGTTTTTT
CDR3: CASSGDSTLNTGELFF

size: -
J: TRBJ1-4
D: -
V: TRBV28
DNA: TGTGCCAGCAGTTTGATCCAGGGAAATGAAAAACTGTTTTTT
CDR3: CASSLIQGNEKLFF

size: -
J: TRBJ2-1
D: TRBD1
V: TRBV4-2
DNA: TGTGCCAGCAGCCAATCCTTCGGACAGGGGGATGAGCAGTTCTTC
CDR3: CASSQSFGQGDEQFF

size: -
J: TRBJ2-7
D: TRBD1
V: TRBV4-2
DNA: TGTGCCAGCAGCGTACGGGACAGGGGGCGAGAGCAGTACTTC
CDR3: CASSVRDRGREQYF

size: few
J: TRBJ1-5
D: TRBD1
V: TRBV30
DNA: TGTGCCTGGAGTATTGGCGCAGGGGGCGATCAGCCCCAGCATTTT
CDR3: CAWSIGAGGDQPQHF

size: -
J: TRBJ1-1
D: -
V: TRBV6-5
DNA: TGTGCCAGCAGTTACGCCATGGGCCGGAAGAACACTGAAGCTTTCTTT
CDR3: CASSYAMGRKNTEAFF

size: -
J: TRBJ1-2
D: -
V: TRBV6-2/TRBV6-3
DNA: TGTGCCAGCAGTTCCGGGACTTTCTATGGCTACACCTTC
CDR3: CASSSGTFYGYTF

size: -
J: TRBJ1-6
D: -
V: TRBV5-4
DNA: TGTGCCAGCAGCTCGGACAGAAATAATTCACCCCTCCACTTT
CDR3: CASSSDRNNSPLHF

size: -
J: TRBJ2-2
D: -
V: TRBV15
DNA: TGTGCCACCAGCAGAGATCGGGGGATAGGGGAGCTGTTTTTT
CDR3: CATSRDRGIGELFF

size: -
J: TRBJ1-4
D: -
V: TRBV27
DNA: TGTGCCAGCAGTTTATCGAGGGTCGAAAAACTGTTTTTT
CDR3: CASSLSRVEKLFF

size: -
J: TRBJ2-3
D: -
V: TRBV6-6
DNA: TGTGCCACCAAAATAGGGGCAATAGATACGCAGTATTTT
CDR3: CATKIGAIDTQYF

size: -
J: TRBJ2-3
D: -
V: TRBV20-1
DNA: TGCAGTGCTAGTAGTGAGACAGATACGCAGTATTTT
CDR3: CSASSETDTQYF

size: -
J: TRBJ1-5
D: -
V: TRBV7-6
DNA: TGTGCCAGCAGTCCATTAGCGGGGAACAATCAGCCCCAGCATTTT
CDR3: CASSPLAGNNQPQHF

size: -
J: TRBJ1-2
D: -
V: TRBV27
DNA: TGTGCCAGTGCAAAGGCGGGGGTGCGGGATGGCTACACCTTC
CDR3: CASAKAGVRDGYTF

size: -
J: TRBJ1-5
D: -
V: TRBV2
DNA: TGTGCCAGCAGTTACTCTTACGGGGGCAATCAGCCCCAGCATTTT
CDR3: CASSYSYGGNQPQHF

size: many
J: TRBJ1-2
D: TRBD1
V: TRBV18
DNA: TGTGCCAGCTCACCCGACAGGGACTATGGCTACACCTTC
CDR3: CASSPDRDYGYTF

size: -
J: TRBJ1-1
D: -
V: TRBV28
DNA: TGTGCCAGCAGTTTAGGGATCCAGGGGTGGAACACTGAAGCTTTCTTT
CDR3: CASSLGIQGWNTEAFF

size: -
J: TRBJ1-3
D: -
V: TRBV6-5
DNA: TGTGCCAGCAGTTATGGGGGGGTTTTGAGCGGAAACACCATATATTTT
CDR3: CASSYGGVLSGNTIYF

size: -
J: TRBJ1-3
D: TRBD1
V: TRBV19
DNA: TGTGCCAGCGCAGGGGGCAACTCTGGAAACACCATATATTTT
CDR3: CASAGGNSGNTIYF

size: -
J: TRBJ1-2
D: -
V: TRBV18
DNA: TGTGCCAGCTCACCAACCCATCTCAAGAGTATCTATGGCTACACCTTC
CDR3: CASSPTHLKSIYGYTF

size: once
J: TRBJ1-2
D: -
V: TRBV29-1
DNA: TGCAGCGTTGAAGATACCGGGTTGGGTGGCTACACCTTC
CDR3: CSVEDTGLGGYTF

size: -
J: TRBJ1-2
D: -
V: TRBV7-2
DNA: TGTGCCAGCAGCCTCGGTAAAGCTAACTATGGCTACACCTTC
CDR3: CASSLGKANYGYTF

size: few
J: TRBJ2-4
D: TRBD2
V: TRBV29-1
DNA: TGCAGCGTTGAGGGGGGGGCCAAAAACATTCAGTACTTC
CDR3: CSVEGGAKNIQYF

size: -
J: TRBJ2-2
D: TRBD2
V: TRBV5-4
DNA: TGTGCCAGCAACCCTAGCGGGGGGACCGGGGAGCTGTTTTTT
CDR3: CASNPSGGTGELFF

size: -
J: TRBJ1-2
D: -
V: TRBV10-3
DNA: TGTGCCATCGCTGACAATTACTATGGCTACACCTTC
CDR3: CAIADNYYGYTF

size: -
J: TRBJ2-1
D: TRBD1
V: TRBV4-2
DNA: TGTGCCAGCAGCCAAGCCGGGACAGGGGTTAATGAGCAGTTCTTC
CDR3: CASSQAGTGVNEQFF

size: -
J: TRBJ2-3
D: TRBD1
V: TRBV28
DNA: TGTGCCAGCAGTTTGGGGGGGACAGGGGCAGATACGCAGTATTTT
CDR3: CASSLGGTGADTQYF

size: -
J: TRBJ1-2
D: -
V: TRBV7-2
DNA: TGTGCCAGCAGCTTAGAAGCACGCACCTATGGCTACACCTTC
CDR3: CASSLEARTYGYTF

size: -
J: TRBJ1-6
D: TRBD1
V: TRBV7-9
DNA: TGTGCCAGCAGTTCCGGACAGGCTGATAATTCACCCCTCCACTTT
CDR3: CASSSGQADNSPLHF

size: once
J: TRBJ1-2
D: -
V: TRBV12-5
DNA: TGTGCTAGTGGTTTTGCCTCCGACCATGGAGGGGCTGCCGAAGGCTACACCTTC
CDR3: CASGFASDHGGAAEGYTF

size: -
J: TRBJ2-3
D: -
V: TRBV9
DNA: TGTGCCAGCAGCGTACAGGGCAGCACGGCAGATACGCAGTATTTT
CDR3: CASSVQGSTADTQYF

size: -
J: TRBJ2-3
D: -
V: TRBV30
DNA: TGTGCCTGGAACGTGTGGACAACAGATACGCAGTATTTT
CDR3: CAWNVWTTDTQYF

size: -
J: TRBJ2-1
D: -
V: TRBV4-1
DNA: TGCGCCAGCAGCCGAGGTCCCCTTGCTTCCGATGAGCAGTTCTTC
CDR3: CASSRGPLASDEQFF

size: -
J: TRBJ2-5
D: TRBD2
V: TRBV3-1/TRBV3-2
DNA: TGTGCCAGCAGCCAAGTTTCTAGCGGGGGGGCGGAGACCCAGTACTTC
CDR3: CASSQVSSGGAETQYF

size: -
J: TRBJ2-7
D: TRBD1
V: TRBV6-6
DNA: TGTGCCAGCAGTTACGAGACAGGGCGTTTCTACGAGCAGTACTTC
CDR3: CASSYETGRFYEQYF

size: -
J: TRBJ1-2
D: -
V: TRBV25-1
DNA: TGTGCCAGCAGTGAAGGATCCAGGTATATTGACTATGGCTACACCTTC
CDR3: CASSEGSRYIDYGYTF

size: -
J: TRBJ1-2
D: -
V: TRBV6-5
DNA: TGTGCCAGCATCAGGGGTAACTATGGCTACACCTTC
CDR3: CASIRGNYGYTF

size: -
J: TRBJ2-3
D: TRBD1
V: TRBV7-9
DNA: TGTGCCAGCAGGGACGGGACAGGGTCAGATACGCAGTATTTT
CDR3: CASRDGTGSDTQYF

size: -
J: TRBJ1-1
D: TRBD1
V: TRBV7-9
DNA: TGTGCCAGCAGCTTACGACAGGGAAAGAACACTGAAGCTTTCTTT
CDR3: CASSLRQGKNTEAFF

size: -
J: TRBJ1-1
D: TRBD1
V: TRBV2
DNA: TGTGCCAGCAGTGGGCAGGGGGACACTGAAGCTTTCTTT
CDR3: CASSGQGDTEAFF

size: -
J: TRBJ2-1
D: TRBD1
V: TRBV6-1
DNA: TGTGCCAGCAGTGAGTGGGACAGGAGCTCCTACAATGAGCAGTTCTTC
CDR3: CASSEWDRSSYNEQFF

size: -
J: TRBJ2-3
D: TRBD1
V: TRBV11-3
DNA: TGTGCCAGCAGCCCAGGACAGGGTGACACAGATACGCAGTATTTT
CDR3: CASSPGQGDTDTQYF

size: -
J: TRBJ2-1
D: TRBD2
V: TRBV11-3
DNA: TGTGCCAGCAGCCCCGGGGGGGCCTCCAATGAGCAGTTCTTC
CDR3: CASSPGGASNEQFF

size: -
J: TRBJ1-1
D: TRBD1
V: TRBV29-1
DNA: TGCAGCGGCAGACAGGGGGCGAAGGGAGCTTTCTTT
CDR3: CSGRQGAKGAFF

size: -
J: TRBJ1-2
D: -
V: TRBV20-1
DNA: TGCAGTGCTAGTGAGCCAGCGGCAGGGGAGAGGTATGGCTACACCTTC
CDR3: CSASEPAAGERYGYTF

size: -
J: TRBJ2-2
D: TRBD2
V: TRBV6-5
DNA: TGTGCCAGCAGTTACGCCATAGCGGGGGGCCCCGGGGAGCTGTTTTTT
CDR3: CASSYAIAGGPGELFF

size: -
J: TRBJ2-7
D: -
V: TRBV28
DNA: TGTGCCAGCAGTCCAGGGGCGGTCCTCGAGCAGTACTTC
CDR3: CASSPGAVLEQYF

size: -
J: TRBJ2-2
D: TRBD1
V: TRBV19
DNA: TGTGCCAGTAGTGCCAGGGACAGGGACCACACCGGGGAGCTGTTTTTT
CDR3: CASSARDRDHTGELFF

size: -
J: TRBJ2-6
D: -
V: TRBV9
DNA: TGTGCCAGCAGCGTAGGGACATTGTCTGGGGCCAACGTCCTGACTTTC
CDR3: CASSVGTLSGANVLTF

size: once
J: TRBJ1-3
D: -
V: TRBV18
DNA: TGTGCCAGCTCACCGATCACTGACTTAGGAAACACCATATATTTT
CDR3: CASSPITDLGNTIYF